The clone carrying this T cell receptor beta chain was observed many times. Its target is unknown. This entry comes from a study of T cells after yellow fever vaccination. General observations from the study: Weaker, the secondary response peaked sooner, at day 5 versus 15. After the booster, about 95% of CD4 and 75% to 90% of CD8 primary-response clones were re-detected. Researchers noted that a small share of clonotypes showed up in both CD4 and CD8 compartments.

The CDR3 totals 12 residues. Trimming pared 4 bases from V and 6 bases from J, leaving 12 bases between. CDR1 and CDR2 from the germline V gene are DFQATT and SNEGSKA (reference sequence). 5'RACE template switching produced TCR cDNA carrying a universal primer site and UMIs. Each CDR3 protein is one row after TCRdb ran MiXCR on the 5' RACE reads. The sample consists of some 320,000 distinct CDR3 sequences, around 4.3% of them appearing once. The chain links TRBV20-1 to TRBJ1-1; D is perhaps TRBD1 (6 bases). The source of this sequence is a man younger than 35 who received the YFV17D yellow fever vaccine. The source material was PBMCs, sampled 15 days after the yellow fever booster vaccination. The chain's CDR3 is CSANRQASEAFF. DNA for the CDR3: TGCAGTGCTAACCGACAGGCCTCTGAAGCTTTCTTT.